This entry concerns a single TCR beta chain. Its antigen is still unknown. The junction had 4 bases not matched to a gene; V was cut back by 0 bases and J by 5 bases. This CDR3 contains 14 residues. Germline V lookup: CDR1 SGHRS, CDR2 YFSETQ. PCR primers comprised 60 Vbeta and 13 Jbeta primers. Here immunoSEQ multiplex PCR was the method, and the copy in TCRdb shows in-frame clones only, minus some. The sample includes over 100,000 clones, under 10% of them seen just once. The data stem from a study of cytomegalovirus exposure and HLA in healthy donors. Turning to the study itself: Most genotyped donors, approximately 81% of about 400, had Caucasian-associated genetic ancestry. Study-wide findings and caveats: A list of 150 or so TCR beta chains associated with cytomegalovirus was given. Among immune exposure information, only CMV serostatus was available.

Sequenced material: PBMCs. This TCR was recovered from a woman in her 40s in good health and CMV-seropositive. V is TRBV5-1 and J is TRBJ2-5; 7 bases are shared with TRBD2. DNA of the CDR3: TGCGCCAGCAGCTTGGGGAGCGGGACGGAGACCCAGTACTTC. Protein sequence: CASSLGSGTETQYF.